The 19 T cell receptor beta chains below were found in one sample sequenced in a study of blood T cells in healthy people across ages. The second PCR ran roughly 7 to 12 cycles with a sample-barcoded 5' primer and J-beta primers. TCRdb re-called the 5' RACE reads through MiXCR, storing one row per CDR3 protein. The table lists some 730,000 distinct CDR3 sequences, about 20% of them singletons. Specimen: blood. These receptors originate from a man between 65 and 85 years old in good health.

This clonotype turned up a few times. Sequence at one end of the junction differs from germline and may be a read error. V gene TRBV7-9 combines with J gene TRBJ1-1; no clear D gene. The germline CDR1 and CDR2 sequences are SEHNR and FQNEAQ (reference sequence). This CDR3 is built from 13 residues. The CDR3 here is CASNLGLNTEAFF. CDR3 DNA sequence: TGTGCCAGCAACTTAGGGTTGAACACTGAAGCTTTCTTT.

This clonotype was found a few times. The chain combines TRBV29-1 with TRBJ2-5, with 9 positions matching TRBD1. The J call is in doubt because the DNA end fits TRBJ2-1 better. From germline, CDR1 is SQVTM and CDR2 ANQGSEA. CDR3 length: 13 residues. The DNA for the CDR3 is TGCAGCGCAGCCGGGACAGGGTCCAATGAGCAGTTCTTC. As protein: CSAAGTGSNEQFF.

The sample holds a few counts of this clonotype. The gene calls are TRBV20-1 and TRBJ2-6; TRBD1 is a possible D gene (6 bases). CDR1 DFQATT and CDR2 SNEGSKA come from the germline V gene (reference sequence). Deletions cut 6 bases from V and 0 bases from J, with 15 bases between. The CDR3 runs to 16 residues. The chain's CDR3 is CSASTGQISGANVLTF. CDR3 sequence (DNA): TGCAGTGCCAGCACAGGGCAAATCTCTGGGGCCAACGTCCTGACTTTC.

V usage is TRBV27 and J usage is TRBJ1-2, with 7 bases matching TRBD1. The CDR3 extends over 12 amino acids. V lost 2 bases, J lost 8 bases, and 2 bases stayed unmatched. Germline CDR1 MNHEY, CDR2 SMNVEV (reference sequence). The CDR3 loop is CASSLPGGGYTF. CDR3 sequence (DNA): TGTGCCAGCAGTTTACCAGGGGGAGGCTACACCTTC.

Only a few counts were recorded for this clonotype. This chain uses TRBV29-1 with TRBJ2-5; D is perhaps TRBD1 or TRBD2 (7 bases each). The better agreement between TRBJ2-1 and the DNA end casts doubt on the J call. Looked up from germline, CDR1 is SQVTM and CDR2 is ANQGSEA. This CDR3 is 14 amino acids long. The CDR3 protein is CSVGRQGGRNEQFF. CDR3 DNA: TGCAGCGTTGGGCGGCAGGGGGGGAGGAATGAGCAGTTCTTC.

This clonotype was counted between two and nine times. The chain employs TRBV29-1 and TRBJ1-2, with D possibly being TRBD1 (5 bases). CDR1 is SQVTM and CDR2 is ANQGSEA in the germline V gene. The CDR3 extends over 18 amino acids. Trimming took off 4 bases at V and 2 bases at J, with 26 bases between the two ends. The CDR3 DNA follows: TGCAGCGTTGGTTCCCCCCCGGGACGCATATCTTCCAACTATGGCTACACCTTC. Translating gives CSVGSPPGRISSNYGYTF.

The V gene is TRBV3-1, the J gene TRBJ2-3; the D gene is possibly TRBD2 (6 bases). The germline gives CDR1 LGHDT, CDR2 YNNKEL (reference sequence). The CDR3 extends over 15 amino acids. The ends were cut back, 1 base at V and 0 bases at J, with 8 bases in the middle. The CDR3 reads CASSQVAGSTDTQYF. CDR3 DNA sequence: TGTGCCAGCAGCCAAGTCGCGGGGAGCACAGATACGCAGTATTTT.

V gene TRBV20-1 combines with J gene TRBJ2-3; D gene uncertain. Germline CDR1 DFQATT, CDR2 SNEGSKA (reference sequence). Trimming shortened V by 3 bases and J by 4 bases, and 11 bases separated the two germline ends. This CDR3 is 13 amino acids long. The CDR3 is CSARVQAADTQYF. The CDR3 coding sequence is TGCAGTGCTAGGGTTCAGGCCGCAGATACGCAGTATTTT.

The chain carries TRBV6-1 and TRBJ2-1; 8 bases fit TRBD2. V was pared by 5 bases and J by 6 bases, with 12 bases of the junction left unmatched. The CDR3 sequence is 16 residues long. CDR1 MNHNS and CDR2 SASEGT come from the germline V gene. CDR3 in DNA: TGTGCCAGCAGTCGCGTCCCCCCGACTAGCGTCAATGAGCAGTTCTTC. As protein: CASSRVPPTSVNEQFF.

In this sample, this clonotype turned up a few times. One end of the junction does not line up with germline, which may come from a read error. The chain employs TRBV30 and TRBJ1-1; D uncertain. The CDR3 is 13 amino acids. Germline CDR1 is GTSNPN and CDR2 is SVGIG (reference sequence). In DNA, the CDR3 is TGTGCCCGGAGTGTACCTGGGCGGACTGAAGCTTTCTTT. Translation gives CARSVPGRTEAFF. Filled out from reference TRBV30 and TRBJ1-1, the complete variable domain reads SQTIHQWPATLVQPVGSPLSLECTVEGTSNPNLYWYRQAAGRGLQLLFYSVGIGQISSEVPQNLSASRPQDRQFILSSKKLLLSDSGFYLCARSVPGRTEAFFGQGTRLTVV.

This clonotype has just a few counts. The chain is built from TRBV19 and TRBJ2-3; the match to TRBD1 covers 8 bases. The CDR3 consists of 14 residues. Germline-derived CDR1 and CDR2 are LNHDA and SQIVND (reference sequence). Losses at the gene ends were 6 bases for V and 6 bases for J; bases not matched to a gene: 8. The CDR3 region has the DNA TGTGCCAGTAGCATGCAGGGGGCCAGGGATACGCAGTATTTT. Its protein is CASSMQGARDTQYF.

This clonotype was observed at least ten times. The chain is built from TRBV4-3 and TRBJ2-3; perhaps TRBD1 as D (6 bases). V lost 2 bases, J lost 2 bases, and 14 bases lay in between. Germline V gene data show CDR1 as LGHNA and CDR2 as YSLEER. The CDR3 contains 16 residues. The CDR3 loop is CASSQRGGGPTDTQYF. The CDR3 DNA reads as TGCGCCAGCAGCCAAAGAGGTGGGGGCCCCACAGATACGCAGTATTTT.

The chain is built from TRBV20-1 and TRBJ2-3; a weak D match, TRBD2 (6 bases). The V end was cut by 3 bases, the J end by 0 bases, with 13 bases between. This CDR3 contains 15 residues. The germline V gene encodes CDR1 DFQATT and CDR2 SNEGSKA (reference sequence). This CDR3 reads CSASPGDGSTDTQYF. The DNA for the CDR3 is TGCAGTGCTAGTCCGGGAGATGGGAGCACAGATACGCAGTATTTT.

This clonotype was counted a few times. The chain is built from TRBV29-1 and TRBJ2-5; 10 nucleotides match TRBD2. V was pared by 3 bases and J by 4 bases, with 14 bases of the junction left unmatched. The CDR3 has 17 residues. Germline V lookup: CDR1 SQVTM, CDR2 ANQGSEA. CDR3 amino acids: CSVDGVAGGLLGETQYF. Here the CDR3 DNA reads TGCAGCGTTGATGGGGTAGCGGGGGGCCTCCTGGGAGAGACCCAGTACTTC.

This chain joins TRBV5-1 and TRBJ2-5; TRBD1 is a possible D gene (5 bases). V was cut by 1 base and J by 0 bases, with 25 bases left in between. There are 20 residues in the CDR3. Looked up from germline, CDR1 is SGHRS and CDR2 is YFSETQ. The CDR3 spells CASSLWVGVQGQIHQETQYF. Here the CDR3 DNA reads TGCGCCAGCAGCTTGTGGGTCGGTGTGCAGGGCCAAATCCACCAAGAGACCCAGTACTTC.

The rearrangement joins TRBV28 to TRBJ2-3; D unclear. Trimming took off 5 bases at V and 10 bases at J, with 13 bases between the two ends. There are 12 residues in the CDR3. Germline values: CDR1 MDHEN, CDR2 SYDVKM. In nucleotides, the CDR3 is TGTGCCAGCAGTGCAACAGCAGAATCGCAGTATTTT. This codes for CASSATAESQYF. The full variable domain, completed using reference TRBV28 and TRBJ2-3, is DVKVTQSSRYLVKRTGEKVFLECVQDMDHENMFWYRQDPGLGLRLIYFSYDVKMKEKGDIPEGYSVSREKKERFSLILESASTNQTSMYLCASSATAESQYFGPGTRLTVL.

This chain links TRBV20-1 with TRBJ2-3, with 14 bases fitting TRBD2. CDR1 DFQATT and CDR2 SNEGSKA come from the germline V gene (reference sequence). Germline trimming cut 0 bases from V and 4 bases from J; bases unmatched to any gene: 3. The CDR3 runs to 16 residues. In DNA, the CDR3 is TGCAGTGCTAGAGATAGGACTAGCGGGGGGTCAGATACGCAGTATTTT. Translating gives CSARDRTSGGSDTQYF.

The chain employs TRBV7-9 and TRBJ2-5, with D possibly being TRBD2 (5 bases). V lost 6 bases and J 3 bases, leaving 14 bases between the germline ends. Germline V gene data show CDR1 as SEHNR and CDR2 as FQNEAQ (reference sequence). This CDR3 comprises 14 residues. The chain's CDR3 is CASRGTLGEETQYF. As DNA, the CDR3 is TGTGCCAGCAGGGGCACACTGGGAGAAGAGACCCAGTACTTC.

The chain employs TRBV20-1 and TRBJ1-3; tentatively, D is TRBD1 (5 bases). V lost 6 bases to trimming and J lost 0 bases, with 9 bases between them. CDR1 DFQATT and CDR2 SNEGSKA come from the germline V gene (reference sequence). The CDR3 totals 13 residues. The CDR3 nucleotides read TGCAGTGCCACGGGGGTCTCTGGAAACACCATATATTTT. Translating it yields CSATGVSGNTIYF.